The rows below give T cell receptor beta chains drawn from one sample of a study of shared clonotypes between healthy human individuals. Measured with immunoSEQ multiplex PCR; TCRdb has only the in-frame clones, and not every one. The profile shows about 2.3 million clones, roughly 92% of them singletons. The sequenced material came from naive CD4+ T cells from PBMCs. These receptors were obtained from a man younger than 30 in good health. Some clones in this sample may be carry-over from other donors' samples. Each CDR3 is given with its conserved first and last residue. A D gene is named only where the DNA matches it firmly. Clone size is stated in some rows and not others, as once, few, many or a class when expanded.

j_gene	d_gene	v_gene	abundance	CDR3nt	CDR3aa
TRBJ2-3	TRBD2	TRBV11-3	.	TGTGCCAGCAGCCCTGGGACTAGCGGGCTCACAGATACGCAGTATTTT	CASSPGTSGLTDTQYF
TRBJ1-1	.	TRBV27	.	TGTGCCAGCAGAAGTAAGGGCTACAACCGGGACCAAGCTTTCTTT	CASRSKGYNRDQAFF
TRBJ2-7	.	TRBV28	.	TGTGCCAGCAGTAAGGGGGGAAACTACGAGCAGTACTTC	CASSKGGNYEQYF
TRBJ2-7	.	TRBV30	.	TGTGCCTGGAGTGGGGACGATCAGATTGGGCAGTACTTC	CAWSGDDQIGQYF
TRBJ1-3	.	TRBV11-2	.	TGTGCCAGCAGCTCCCGGCTGTCTGATGCTGGAAACACCATATATTTT	CASSSRLSDAGNTIYF
TRBJ2-3	.	TRBV5-4	.	TGTGCCAGCCAGGACCGCACAGATACGCAGTATTTT	CASQDRTDTQYF
TRBJ1-1	.	TRBV6-6	.	TGTGCCAGCAGATCTGGACACGGCACTGAAGCTTTCTTT	CASRSGHGTEAFF
TRBJ1-3	.	TRBV5-1	.	TGCGCCAGCAGCTCCGGAGCCTCTGGAAACACCATATATTTT	CASSSGASGNTIYF
TRBJ1-5	.	TRBV19	.	TGTGCCAGTAGTATAACAGGGATCACACATAGCAATCAGCCCCAGCATTTT	CASSITGITHSNQPQHF
TRBJ1-2	.	TRBV5-6	.	TGTGCCAGCAGCTTGGTGGCAGCCGCCTATGGCTACACCTTC	CASSLVAAAYGYTF
TRBJ2-2	TRBD2	TRBV27	.	TGTGCCAGCAGTTTTATTACTAGCGGACACACCGGGGAGCTGTTTTTT	CASSFITSGHTGELFF
TRBJ2-7	.	TRBV5-4	.	TGTGCCAGCAGCTTGGGCCCCCTATACGAGCAGTACTTC	CASSLGPLYEQYF
TRBJ2-2	.	TRBV18	.	TGTGCCAGCTCACCTTCCAGGGTCGTGACCGGGGAGCTGTTTTTT	CASSPSRVVTGELFF
TRBJ2-5	.	TRBV11-2	.	TGTGCCAGCAGCCCTTATCTGGGGCAGGGCGGCGAGACCCAGTACTTC	CASSPYLGQGGETQYF
TRBJ2-5	.	TRBV4-2	.	TGTGCCAGCAGCCACCGGGGCCGGGGAGAGACCCAGTACTTC	CASSHRGRGETQYF
TRBJ2-3	.	TRBV19	few	TGTGCCAGTAGTATGGCAGATACGCAGTATTTT	CASSMADTQYF
TRBJ2-7	TRBD2	TRBV5-4	.	TGTGCCAGCAGTCGTGGAGCGGGAGCCTACGAGCAGTACTTC	CASSRGAGAYEQYF
TRBJ2-7	.	TRBV11-2	.	TGTGCCATTCTAAAGGGACCCTCCTACGAGCAGTACTTC	CAILKGPSYEQYF
TRBJ1-2	TRBD1	TRBV9	.	TGTGCCAGCAGCGCAACGGGACAGGGGCACTACTATGGCTACACCTTC	CASSATGQGHYYGYTF
TRBJ2-7	TRBD2	TRBV4-1	.	TGCGCCAGCAGCCAAGTTTCCCTAGCGGGAGGCGAGCAGTACTTC	CASSQVSLAGGEQYF
TRBJ1-1	TRBD1	TRBV10-3	.	TGTGCCATCAGGCCGGGACAGGGGTCCACTGAAGCTTTCTTT	CAIRPGQGSTEAFF
TRBJ2-3	.	TRBV5-4	.	TGTGCCAGCAGCCTTATGAGCGGAGCAAACACAGATACGCAGTATTTT	CASSLMSGANTDTQYF
TRBJ2-1	TRBD2	TRBV27	.	TGTGCCAGCGGACGAACCGGGACTAGTGGGTATGAGCAGTTCTTC	CASGRTGTSGYEQFF